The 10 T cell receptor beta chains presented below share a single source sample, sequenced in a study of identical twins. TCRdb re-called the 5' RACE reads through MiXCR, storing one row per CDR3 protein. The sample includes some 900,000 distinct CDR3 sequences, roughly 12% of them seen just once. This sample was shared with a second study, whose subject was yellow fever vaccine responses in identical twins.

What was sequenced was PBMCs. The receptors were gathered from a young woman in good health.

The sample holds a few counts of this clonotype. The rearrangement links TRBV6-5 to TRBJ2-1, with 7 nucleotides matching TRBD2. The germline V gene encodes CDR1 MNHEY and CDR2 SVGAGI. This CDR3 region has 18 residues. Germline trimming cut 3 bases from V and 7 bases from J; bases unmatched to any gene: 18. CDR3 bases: TGTGCCAGCAGTTATCGTTACATAGCTAGCGGTGATAAAAATGAGCAGTTCTTC. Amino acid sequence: CASSYRYIASGDKNEQFF.

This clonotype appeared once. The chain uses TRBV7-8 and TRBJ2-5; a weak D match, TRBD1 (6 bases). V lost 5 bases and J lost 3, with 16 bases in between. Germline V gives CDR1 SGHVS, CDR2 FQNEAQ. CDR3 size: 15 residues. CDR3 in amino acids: CASSTRAGTKETQYF. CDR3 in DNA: TGTGCCAGCAGCACTCGAGCCGGGACAAAAGAGACCCAGTACTTC.

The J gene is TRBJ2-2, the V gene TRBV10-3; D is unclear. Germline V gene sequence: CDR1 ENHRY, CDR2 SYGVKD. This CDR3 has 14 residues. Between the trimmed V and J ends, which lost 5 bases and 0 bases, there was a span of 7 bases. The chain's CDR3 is CAISPLTNTGELFF. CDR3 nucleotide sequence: TGTGCCATCAGTCCTCTCACGAACACCGGGGAGCTGTTTTTT.

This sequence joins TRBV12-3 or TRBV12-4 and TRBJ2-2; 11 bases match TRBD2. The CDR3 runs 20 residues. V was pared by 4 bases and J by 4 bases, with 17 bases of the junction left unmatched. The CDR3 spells CASSSLSGGDPKRGTGELFF. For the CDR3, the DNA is TGTGCCAGCAGTTCCCTTAGCGGGGGGGACCCAAAAAGAGGCACCGGGGAGCTGTTTTTT.

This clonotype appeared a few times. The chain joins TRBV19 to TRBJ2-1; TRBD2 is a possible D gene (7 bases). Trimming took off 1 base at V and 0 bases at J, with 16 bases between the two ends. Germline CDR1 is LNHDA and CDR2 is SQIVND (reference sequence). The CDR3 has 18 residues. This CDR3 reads CASSIAGGSSSSYNEQFF. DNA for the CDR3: TGTGCCAGTAGTATAGCGGGGGGCTCTAGTAGCTCCTACAATGAGCAGTTCTTC.

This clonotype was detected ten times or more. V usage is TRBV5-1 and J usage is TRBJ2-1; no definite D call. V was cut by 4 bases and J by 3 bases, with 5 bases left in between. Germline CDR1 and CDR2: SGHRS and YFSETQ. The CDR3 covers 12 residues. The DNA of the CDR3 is TGCGCCAGCAGCGAGATCTACAATGAGCAGTTCTTC. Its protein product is CASSEIYNEQFF.

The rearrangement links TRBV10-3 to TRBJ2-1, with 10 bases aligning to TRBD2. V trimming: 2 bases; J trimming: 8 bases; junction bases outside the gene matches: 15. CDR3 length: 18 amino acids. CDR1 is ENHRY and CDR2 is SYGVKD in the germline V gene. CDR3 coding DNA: TGTGCCATCAGTGAGCCTGGACTAGCGGATCGGTGGGTCGATGAGCAGTTCTTC. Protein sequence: CAISEPGLADRWVDEQFF.

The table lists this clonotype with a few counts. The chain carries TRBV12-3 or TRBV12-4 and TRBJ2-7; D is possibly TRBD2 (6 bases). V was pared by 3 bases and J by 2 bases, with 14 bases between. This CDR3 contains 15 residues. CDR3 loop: CASSFGLAPTYEQYF. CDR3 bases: TGTGCCAGCAGTTTTGGGCTAGCGCCTACCTACGAGCAGTACTTC.

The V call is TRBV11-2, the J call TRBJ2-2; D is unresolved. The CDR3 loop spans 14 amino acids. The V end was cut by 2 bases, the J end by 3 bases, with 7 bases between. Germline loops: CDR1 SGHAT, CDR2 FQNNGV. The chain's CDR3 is CASSLYIDTGELFF. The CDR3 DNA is TGTGCCAGCAGCTTATATATCGACACCGGGGAGCTGTTTTTT.

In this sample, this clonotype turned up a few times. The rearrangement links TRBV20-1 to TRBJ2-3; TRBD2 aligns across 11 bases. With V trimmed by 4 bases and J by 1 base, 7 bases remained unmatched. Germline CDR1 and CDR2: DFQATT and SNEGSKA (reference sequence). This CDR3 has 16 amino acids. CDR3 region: CSANSLAGGRTDTQYF. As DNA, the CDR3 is TGCAGTGCTAATTCCTTAGCGGGAGGGCGCACAGATACGCAGTATTTT.